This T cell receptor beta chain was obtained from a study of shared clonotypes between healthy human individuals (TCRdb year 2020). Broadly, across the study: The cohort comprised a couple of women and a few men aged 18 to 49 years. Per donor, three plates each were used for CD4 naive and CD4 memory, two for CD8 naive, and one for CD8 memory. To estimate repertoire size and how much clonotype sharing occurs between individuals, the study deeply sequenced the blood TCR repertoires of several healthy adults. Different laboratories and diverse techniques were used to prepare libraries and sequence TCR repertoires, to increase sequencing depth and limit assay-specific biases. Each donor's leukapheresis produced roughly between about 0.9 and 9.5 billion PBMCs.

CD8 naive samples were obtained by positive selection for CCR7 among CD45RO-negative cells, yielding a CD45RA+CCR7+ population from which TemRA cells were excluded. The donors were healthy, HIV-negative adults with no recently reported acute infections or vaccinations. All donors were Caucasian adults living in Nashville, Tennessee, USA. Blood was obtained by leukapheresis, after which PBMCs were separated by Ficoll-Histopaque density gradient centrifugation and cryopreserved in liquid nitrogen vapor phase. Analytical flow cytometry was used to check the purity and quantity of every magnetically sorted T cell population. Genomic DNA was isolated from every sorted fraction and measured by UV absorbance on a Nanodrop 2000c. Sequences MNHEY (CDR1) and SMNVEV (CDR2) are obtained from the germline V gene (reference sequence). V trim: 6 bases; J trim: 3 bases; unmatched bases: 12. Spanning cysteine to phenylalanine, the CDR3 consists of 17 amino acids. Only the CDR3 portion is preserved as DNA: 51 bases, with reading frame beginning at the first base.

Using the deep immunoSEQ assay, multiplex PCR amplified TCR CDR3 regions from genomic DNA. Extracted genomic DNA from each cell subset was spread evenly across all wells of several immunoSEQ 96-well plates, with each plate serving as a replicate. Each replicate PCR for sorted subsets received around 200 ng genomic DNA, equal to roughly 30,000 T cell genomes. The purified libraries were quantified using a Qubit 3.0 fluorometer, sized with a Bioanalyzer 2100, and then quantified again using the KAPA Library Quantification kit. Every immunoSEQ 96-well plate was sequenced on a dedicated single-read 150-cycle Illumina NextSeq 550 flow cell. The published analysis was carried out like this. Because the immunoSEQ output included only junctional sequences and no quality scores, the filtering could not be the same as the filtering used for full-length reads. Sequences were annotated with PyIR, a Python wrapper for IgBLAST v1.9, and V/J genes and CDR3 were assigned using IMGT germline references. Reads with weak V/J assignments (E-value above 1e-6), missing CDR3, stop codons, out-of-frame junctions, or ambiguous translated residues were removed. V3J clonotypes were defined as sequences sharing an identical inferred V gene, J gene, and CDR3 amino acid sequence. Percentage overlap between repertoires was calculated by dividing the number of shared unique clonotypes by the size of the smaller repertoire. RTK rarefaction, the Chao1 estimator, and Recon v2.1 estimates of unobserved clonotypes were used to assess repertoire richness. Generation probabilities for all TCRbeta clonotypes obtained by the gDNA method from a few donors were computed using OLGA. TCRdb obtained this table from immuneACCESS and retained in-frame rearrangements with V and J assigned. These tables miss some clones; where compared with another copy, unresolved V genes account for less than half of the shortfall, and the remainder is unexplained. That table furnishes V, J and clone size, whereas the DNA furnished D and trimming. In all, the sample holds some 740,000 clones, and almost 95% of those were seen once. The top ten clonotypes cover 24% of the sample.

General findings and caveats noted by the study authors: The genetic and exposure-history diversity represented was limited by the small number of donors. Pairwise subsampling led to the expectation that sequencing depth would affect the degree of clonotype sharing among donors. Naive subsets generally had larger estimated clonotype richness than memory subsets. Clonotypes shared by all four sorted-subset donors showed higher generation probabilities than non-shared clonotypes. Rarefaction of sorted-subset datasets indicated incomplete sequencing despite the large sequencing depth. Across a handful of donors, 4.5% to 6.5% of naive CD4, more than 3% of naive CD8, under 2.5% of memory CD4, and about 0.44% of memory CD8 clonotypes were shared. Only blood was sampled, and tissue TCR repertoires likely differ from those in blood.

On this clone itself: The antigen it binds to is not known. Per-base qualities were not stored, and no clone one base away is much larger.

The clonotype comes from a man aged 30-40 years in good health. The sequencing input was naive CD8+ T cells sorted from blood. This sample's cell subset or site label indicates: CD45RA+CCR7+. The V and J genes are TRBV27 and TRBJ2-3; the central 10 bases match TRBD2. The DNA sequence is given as TGTGCCAGCAGGGATGGGCTAGCGGGAGAGGCTACAGATACGCAGTATTTT. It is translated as CASRDGLAGEATDTQYF.